Each of the 29 T cell receptor beta chains below was sequenced from the same sample in a study of beta chain features in type 1 diabetes (dated by TCRdb to the late 2010s). The library was prepared using the immunoSEQ multiplex PCR assay. All of the isolated RNA was reverse transcribed with the High Capacity cDNA Reverse Transcription Kit, so expressed TCRB transcripts were sequenced. TCRdb provides this immuneACCESS table in a form limited to in-frame rearrangements. Some clones are lacking; in checked studies, under half of them reflect an unresolved V gene, and why the rest are absent is not known. The sample table lists 350,000 to 450,000 clones, approximately 15% of them with a count of one. The ten largest clones take up around 0.035% of the sample. Sequenced material: naive CD4+ T cells from blood. What this sample's cell subset or site label stands for: true naive CD4+ T cells. All receptors derive from a man aged 25-45 years in good health.

In this sample, this clone turned up a few times. The chain joins TRBV25-1 to TRBJ2-7, with 8 bases matching TRBD1. This CDR3 is 13 amino acids long. CDR1 and CDR2 (germline): MGHDK, SYGVNS. V was clipped by 6 bases and J by 5 bases; unmatched bases: 6. CDR3 loop: CASRSSGGHEQYF. The CDR3 DNA is TGTGCCAGCAGATCCTCAGGGGGCCACGAGCAGTACTTC.

J is TRBJ2-1 and V is TRBV5-1; 8 bases match TRBD1. The CDR3 runs 14 residues. CDR1 SGHRS and CDR2 YFSETQ come from the germline V gene. Trimming removed 4 bases from V and 4 bases from J; junction bases left unmatched: 4. This CDR3 is CASSPGQEYNEQFF. The CDR3 region has the DNA TGCGCCAGCAGCCCGGGACAGGAGTACAATGAGCAGTTCTTC.

This clone was seen only a few times. The chain carries TRBV18 and TRBJ2-5, with 8 nucleotides matching TRBD1. CDR3 length: 13 amino acids. With 5 bases clipped from V and 5 bases from J, the junction kept 4 bases outside the gene matches. Germline CDR1 and CDR2: KGHSH and LQKENI. The CDR3, as DNA: TGTGCCAGCTCAAGGGACAGGTCGGAGACCCAGTACTTC. Its protein is CASSRDRSETQYF.

The table lists this clone with a few counts. In DNA form, the CDR3 reads TGTGCCAGCAGCCCCCGAAATAACTATGGCTACACCTTC. It yields the protein CASSPRNNYGYTF. The V gene is TRBV7-6, the J gene TRBJ1-2; no firm D call. The length of the CDR3 is 13 residues. Trimming removed 5 bases at V and 1 base at J, with 8 bases between. Germline values: CDR1 SGHVS, CDR2 FNYEAQ.

This chain connects TRBV28 to TRBJ2-2, with TRBD1 matching over 8 bases. The V gene's germline CDR1 is MDHEN and CDR2 SYDVKM. Trimming took 3 bases from V and 6 from J; bases not matched to a gene: 6. This CDR3 region has 15 residues. This CDR3 reads CASSLYQGAAGELFF. In DNA, the CDR3 is TGTGCCAGCAGTTTGTATCAGGGGGCCGCCGGGGAGCTGTTTTTT.

The chain has TRBV20-1 and TRBJ2-5; unclear D gene. V was pared by 3 bases and J by 5 bases, with 7 bases between. The CDR3 is made up of 11 amino acids. Looked up from germline, CDR1 is DFQATT and CDR2 is SNEGSKA (reference sequence). The chain's CDR3 is CSASTSETQYF. The CDR3 nucleotides read TGCAGTGCTAGTACCAGTGAGACCCAGTACTTC.

V usage is TRBV7-9 and J usage is TRBJ2-3; possible D gene TRBD2, 5 bases. V was shortened by 3 bases and J by 4 bases, with 8 bases between the two germline ends. From germline, CDR1 is SEHNR and CDR2 FQNEAQ (reference sequence). This CDR3 comprises 13 residues. CDR3 region: CASSFQRADTQYF. CDR3 DNA sequence: TGTGCCAGCAGCTTTCAGAGGGCAGATACGCAGTATTTT.

The rearrangement joins TRBV4-3 to TRBJ2-5, with D possibly being TRBD1 (5 bases). There are 18 residues in the CDR3. Germline V CDR1 and CDR2: LGHNA, YSLEER. The V end was cut by 0 bases, the J end by 4 bases, with 21 bases between. The CDR3 region is CASSQDWGRAALGETQYF. CDR3 DNA: TGCGCCAGCAGCCAAGATTGGGGCAGGGCGGCTTTGGGAGAGACCCAGTACTTC.

V gene TRBV7-2 combines with J gene TRBJ1-1, with TRBD1 matching 10 bases. The trim removed 4 bases at V and 3 bases at J, leaving 5 bases unmatched. CDR1 is SGHTA and CDR2 is FQGNSA in the germline V gene. This CDR3 is 15 amino acids long. CDR3 amino acids: CASSSGQGRHTEAFF. CDR3 DNA sequence: TGTGCCAGCAGCTCGGGACAGGGGAGGCACACTGAAGCTTTCTTT.

V gene TRBV29-1 combines with J gene TRBJ1-1, with D uncertain. Trimming shortened V by 4 bases and J by 5 bases, and 14 bases separated the two germline ends. This CDR3 has 13 amino acids. The germline V gene encodes CDR1 SQVTM and CDR2 ANQGSEA. In nucleotides, the CDR3 is TGCAGCGTTGTTGCGGGGTCGAGTACTGAAGCTTTCTTT. Protein product: CSVVAGSSTEAFF. Combining the CDR3 with reference TRBV29-1 and TRBJ1-1 gives the whole variable domain SAVISQKPSRDICQRGTSLTIQCQVDSQVTMMFWYRQQPGQSLTLIATANQGSEATYESGFVIDKFPISRPNLTFSTLTVSNMSPEDSSIYLCSVVAGSSTEAFFGQGTRLTVV.

This sequence joins TRBV21-1 and TRBJ2-7; the table's D call of TRBD2 was not tested on the DNA. TRBV21-1 has pseudogene status. There are 16 residues in the CDR3. The CDR3 DNA follows: TGTGCCAGCAGGTATAATCTCTCTATGAGGGAGTGCGAGCAGTACGTC. This encodes CASRYNLSMRECEQYV.

This rearrangement joins TRBV27 to TRBJ2-5; 7 nucleotides agree with TRBD2. The CDR3 is made up of 15 amino acids. V lost 5 bases and J lost 3; bases outside the gene matches: 9. Germline loops: CDR1 MNHEY, CDR2 SMNVEV (reference sequence). The CDR3 DNA reads TGTGCCAGCAGTAGGCGAATAGGACTAGAAGAGACCCAGTACTTC. It translates to CASSRRIGLEETQYF.

This clone appeared a few times. V and J are TRBV18 and TRBJ2-3; TRBD2 aligns across 7 bases. The germline V gene has CDR1 KGHSH and CDR2 LQKENI. The length of the CDR3 is 18 residues. The V and J ends lost 1 base and 3 bases, in that order; junction bases with no gene match: 13. CDR3 protein: CASSPLNPRGSSTDTQYF. The CDR3 DNA is TGTGCCAGCTCACCACTCAACCCCCGCGGGAGTTCTACAGATACGCAGTATTTT.

A single count supports this clone. The V call is TRBV7-3, the J call TRBJ2-2; D is unclear. Germline V gene data show CDR1 as SGHTA and CDR2 as FQGTGA. Trimming removed 5 bases at V and 3 bases at J, with 10 bases between. This CDR3 region has 14 residues. CDR3 nucleotides: TGTGCCAGCAGCCCCTTCGCGGACACCGGGGAGCTGTTTTTT. This encodes CASSPFADTGELFF.

The chain is built from TRBV9 and TRBJ2-1, with TRBD1 as a possible D gene (5 bases). The CDR3 totals 16 residues. The germline CDR1 and CDR2 sequences are SGDLS and YYNGEE. Trimming stripped 2 bases from V and 0 bases from J, with 12 bases between. CDR3 sequence: CASSVWGGSSYNEQFF. The CDR3 DNA reads as TGTGCCAGCAGCGTTTGGGGCGGAAGCTCCTACAATGAGCAGTTCTTC. Full variable domain (rest looked up from reference TRBV9 and TRBJ2-1): DSGVTQTPKHLITATGQRVTLRCSPRSGDLSVYWYQQSLDQGLQFLIQYYNGEERAKGNILERFSAQQFPDLHSELNLSSLELGDSALYFCASSVWGGSSYNEQFFGPGTRLTVL.

The chain joins TRBV20-1 to TRBJ1-1, with D possibly TRBD1 on 5 matching bases. Germline V gene data show CDR1 as DFQATT and CDR2 as SNEGSKA (reference sequence). V lost 5 bases and J lost 11, with 15 bases in between. The CDR3 has 11 amino acids. This chain's CDR3 is CSAWSGPGAFF. The DNA for the CDR3 is TGCAGTGCTTGGTCAGGACCAGGGGCTTTCTTT.

The V gene is TRBV4-1, the J gene TRBJ2-5, with 11 bases fitting TRBD2. V dropped 4 bases and J dropped 9; count of bases not matched to a gene: 4. The CDR3 is 13 amino acids. Germline assignment: CDR1 MGHRA and CDR2 YSYEKL. The CDR3, as DNA: TGCGCCAGCAGCCTAGCGGGAGGGGCGTCCCAGTACTTC. It yields the protein CASSLAGGASQYF.

The chain couples TRBV29-1 to TRBJ1-2; 11 bases line up with TRBD1. The germline V gene encodes CDR1 SQVTM and CDR2 ANQGSEA. The CDR3 consists of 12 residues. Trimming cost V 6 bases and J 6 bases; bases outside gene matches: 3. CDR3 DNA: TGCAGCGTAGGGGACAGGGGGAATGGCTACACCTTC. Encoded protein: CSVGDRGNGYTF.

The rearrangement uses TRBV7-6 and TRBJ2-3; D remains unclear. The CDR3 totals 15 residues. The germline V and J ends were trimmed by 2 bases and 3 bases, with 12 bases remaining between them. Per the germline V gene, CDR1 is SGHVS and CDR2 is FNYEAQ. The chain's CDR3 is CASSLRLLPTDTQYF. The CDR3 coding sequence is TGTGCCAGCAGCTTACGTCTACTACCGACAGATACGCAGTATTTT.

This clone was counted a few times. CDR3 in amino acids: CASSQGRSDTQYF. The CDR3 nucleotides are TGCGCCAGCAGCCAAGGGCGCAGTGATACGCAGTATTTT. The genes are TRBV4-3 and TRBJ2-3; unclear D gene. Trimming stripped 1 base from V and 6 bases from J, with 8 bases between. From germline, CDR1 is LGHNA and CDR2 YSLEER. CDR3 length: 13 amino acids.

This clone occurred a few times. The chain carries TRBV9 and TRBJ1-1; no firm D call. Trimming shortened V by 3 bases and J by 0 bases, and 15 bases separated the two germline ends. Germline CDR1 reads SGDLS; CDR2 reads YYNGEE. The CDR3 has 16 residues. The chain's CDR3 is CASSAPVGGLNTEAFF. The CDR3, as DNA: TGTGCCAGCAGCGCCCCAGTAGGAGGACTGAACACTGAAGCTTTCTTT.

In this sample, this clone turned up a few times. The chain is built from TRBV29-1 and TRBJ1-2; 9 bases align to TRBD1. There are 12 residues in the CDR3. Germline CDR1 and CDR2: SQVTM and ANQGSEA. V lost 7 bases to trimming and J lost 7 bases; unmatched junction nucleotides: 7. DNA for the CDR3: TGCAGCGGCGCGGACAGGGGAAGTGGCTACACCTTC. Protein: CSGADRGSGYTF.

This clone was counted only a few times. V and J are TRBV4-3 and TRBJ2-1, with TRBD2 matching 7 bases. The V gene's germline CDR1 is LGHNA and CDR2 YSLEER. The CDR3 sequence is 16 residues long. V shed 1 base, J shed 0 bases, and the junction held 3 bases outside the gene matches. DNA for the CDR3: TGCGCCAGCAGCCAAGTTGCGGGAGACTCCTACAATGAGCAGTTCTTC. Translation gives CASSQVAGDSYNEQFF.

This clone showed up many times. The gene calls are TRBV25-1 and TRBJ1-2, with D possibly being TRBD1 (5 bases). Germline CDR1 and CDR2: MGHDK and SYGVNS. The germline V and J ends were trimmed by 1 base and 10 bases, with 10 bases remaining between them. CDR3 length: 12 residues. The CDR3: CASSEWDEAYTF. The DNA of the CDR3 is TGTGCCAGCAGTGAATGGGACGAGGCCTACACCTTC.

A few counts support this clone. V is TRBV4-1 and J is TRBJ1-4; possibly TRBD1 for D (6 bases). This CDR3 spans 16 amino acids. Germline V gene sequence: CDR1 MGHRA, CDR2 YSYEKL. Trimming stripped 1 base from V and 3 bases from J, with 12 bases between. The CDR3 loop is CASSQVLTGSNEKLFF. The CDR3 DNA sequence: TGCGCCAGCAGCCAAGTTCTGACAGGCTCTAATGAAAAACTGTTTTTT.

In its sample, this clone was seen a few times. CDR3 bases: TGTGCCAGCTCACCGGCCGTCCTTTACGAGCAGTACTTC. As protein: CASSPAVLYEQYF. V usage is TRBV18 and J usage is TRBJ2-7, with unresolved D. Between the trimmed V and J ends, which lost 3 bases and 4 bases, there was a span of 10 bases. The length of the CDR3 is 13 residues. In germline, CDR1 is KGHSH, CDR2 LQKENI.

The table lists this clone with a few counts. J is TRBJ2-7 and V is TRBV19; D is undetermined. V was trimmed by 1 base and J by 0 bases, leaving 4 bases between them. This CDR3 is 13 amino acids long. In germline, CDR1 is LNHDA, CDR2 SQIVND (reference sequence). DNA of the CDR3: TGTGCCAGTAGTATAGGGACCTCCTACGAGCAGTACGTC. Translated: CASSIGTSYEQYV.

The chain carries TRBV7-9 and TRBJ2-3; 7 bases agree with TRBD1. J gave up 4 bases and V 2 bases, and 6 bases lay outside the gene matches. The CDR3 covers 15 residues. Germline CDR1 reads SEHNR; CDR2 reads FQNEAQ (reference sequence). This CDR3 reads CASSLMTGMADTQYF. The CDR3 nucleotides read TGTGCCAGCAGCTTAATGACAGGGATGGCAGATACGCAGTATTTT.

This chain joins TRBV9 and TRBJ2-1; 10 positions match TRBD2. The CDR3 runs 16 residues. V lost 5 bases to trimming and J lost 9 bases; unmatched junction nucleotides: 14. The germline V gene encodes CDR1 SGDLS and CDR2 YYNGEE. The CDR3 region is CASRREGTSAHSEQFF. In DNA, the CDR3 is TGTGCCAGCAGGCGGGAGGGGACTAGCGCCCATTCTGAGCAGTTCTTC. Together with reference TRBV9 and TRBJ2-1, the CDR3 gives the full variable domain: DSGVTQTPKHLITATGQRVTLRCSPRSGDLSVYWYQQSLDQGLQFLIQYYNGEERAKGNILERFSAQQFPDLHSELNLSSLELGDSALYFCASRREGTSAHSEQFFGPGTRLTVL.